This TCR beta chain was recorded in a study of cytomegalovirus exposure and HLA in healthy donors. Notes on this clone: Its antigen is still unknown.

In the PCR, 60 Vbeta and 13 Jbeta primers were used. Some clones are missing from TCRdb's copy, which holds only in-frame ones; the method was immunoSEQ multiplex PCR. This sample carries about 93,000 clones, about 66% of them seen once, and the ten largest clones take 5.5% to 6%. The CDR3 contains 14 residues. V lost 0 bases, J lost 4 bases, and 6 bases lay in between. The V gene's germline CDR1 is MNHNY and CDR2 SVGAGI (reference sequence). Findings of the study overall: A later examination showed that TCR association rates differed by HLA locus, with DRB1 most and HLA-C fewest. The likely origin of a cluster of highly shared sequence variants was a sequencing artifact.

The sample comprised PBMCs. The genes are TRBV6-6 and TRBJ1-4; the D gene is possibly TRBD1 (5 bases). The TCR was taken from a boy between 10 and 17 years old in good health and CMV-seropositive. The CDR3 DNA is TGTGCCAGCAGTTACTCGCAGGGTAATGAAAAACTGTTTTTT. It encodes CASSYSQGNEKLFF.